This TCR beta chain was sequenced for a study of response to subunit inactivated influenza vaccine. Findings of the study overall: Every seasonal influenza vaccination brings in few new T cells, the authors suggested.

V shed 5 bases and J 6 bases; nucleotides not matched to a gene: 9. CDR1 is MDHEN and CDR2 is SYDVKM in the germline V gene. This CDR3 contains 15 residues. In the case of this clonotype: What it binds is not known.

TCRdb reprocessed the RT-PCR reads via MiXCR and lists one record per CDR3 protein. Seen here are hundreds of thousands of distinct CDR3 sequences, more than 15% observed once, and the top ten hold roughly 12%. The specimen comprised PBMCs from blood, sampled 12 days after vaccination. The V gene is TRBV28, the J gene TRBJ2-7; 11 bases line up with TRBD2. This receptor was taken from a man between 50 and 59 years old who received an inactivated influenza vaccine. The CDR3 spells CASSPKLAGAREQYF. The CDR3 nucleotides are TGTGCCAGCAGTCCTAAACTAGCGGGAGCGCGCGAGCAGTACTTC.